This is a list of T cell receptor beta chains from one sample in a study of blood T cell repertoires in COVID-19. Using immunoSEQ multiplex PCR, the repertoire was profiled, and TCRdb retains in-frame clones only, with some absent. The sample shows about 87,000 clones, over 75% of them seen only once. Specimen: peripheral blood. The receptor set was obtained from a human donor with acute or convalescent COVID-19. The donor label of this sample is uncertain. Each CDR3 is given with its conserved first and last residue. Fields, in order: J gene, D gene, V gene, clone size, CDR3 protein. The D gene is left open where the match is weak. Only some rows state a clone size, as once, few, many or a class for expanded clones.

>TRBJ2-1|TRBD2|TRBV18|.
CASSPSLAGGYNEQFF
>TRBJ1-1|.|TRBV5-8|once
CASSLDTNTEAFF
>TRBJ2-1|.|TRBV18|.
CASSPPSDSNEQFF
>TRBJ2-7|.|TRBV10-3|.
CAISEPGQSYEQYF
>TRBJ1-5|.|TRBV2|few
CASSGGLGQPQHF
>TRBJ1-1|TRBD1|TRBV9|.
CASSVEGTATFTEAFF
>TRBJ2-5|.|TRBV20-1|.
CSASLSHQETQYF
>TRBJ2-2|.|TRBV2|few
CASRDWTTGELFF
>TRBJ1-1|TRBD1|TRBV6-5|.
CASSSRTGVRNTEAFF
>TRBJ2-1|TRBD2|TRBV4-3|.
CASSHRETSRNEQFF
>TRBJ2-3|.|TRBV5-1|once
CASSFGHATDTQYF
>TRBJ2-4|TRBD1|TRBV2|.
CASSEDLGTGVAKNIQYF
>TRBJ1-1|TRBD1|TRBV7-2|.
CASSPTGPAVTEAFF
>TRBJ1-1|.|TRBV20-1|.
CSAAGQLEAFF
>TRBJ2-3|TRBD1|TRBV28|.
CASRERDRGTDTQYF
>TRBJ1-4|TRBD1|TRBV2|.
CASTRPGQTTTNEKLFF
>TRBJ2-7|.|TRBV3-1/TRBV3-2|.
CASSQEWTPAYEQYF
>TRBJ2-5|TRBD2|TRBV5-4|.
CASSLAGLALETQYF
>TRBJ2-7|.|TRBV19|.
CASSIAHRDIRSYEQYF
>TRBJ2-7|TRBD2|TRBV11-2|once
CASSLVAGGTYEQYF
>TRBJ1-1|.|TRBV6-2/TRBV6-3|.
CASSPLGRRSEAFF
>TRBJ1-3|.|TRBV2|once
CASSGAASGNTIYF
>TRBJ1-2|TRBD1|TRBV7-8|.
CASSLALRQGALDYGYTF
>TRBJ1-5|TRBD1|TRBV30|.
CAWSGGQGENQPQHF
>TRBJ1-6|TRBD1|TRBV28|.
CASRTGQGASPLHF
>TRBJ2-2|TRBD1|TRBV10-2|.
CASGGQAFFTGELFF
>TRBJ1-4|.|TRBV19|.
CASSISRGATNEKLFF
>TRBJ1-4|.|TRBV5-4|.
CASSRDRGEKLFF